This TCR beta chain was found in a study of T cell responses to AZD1222 COVID-19 vaccine. The assay was immunoSEQ multiplex PCR, and TCRdb's table has in-frame clones only and misses some. The sample yields about 110,000 clones, roughly 87% seen once. This CDR3 has 14 amino acids. Trimming removed 3 bases from V and 5 bases from J, with 8 bases in between. From germline, CDR1 is MDHEN and CDR2 SYDVKM. This sample comprised peripheral blood, obtained on day 0 of AZD1222 vaccination. The chain recombines TRBV28 with TRBJ2-6, with D hard to call. This TCR was sampled from an adult in good health. CDR3 coding DNA: TGTGCCAGCAGTTTGGTGTCTCGGGCCAACGTCCTGACTTTC. Protein sequence: CASSLVSRANVLTF.